The 14 T cell receptor beta chains below come from one sample, sequenced in a study of blood T cell repertoires in COVID-19. This table comes from immunoSEQ multiplex PCR, and its TCRdb copy is limited to in-frame clones, with some not included. Of about 120,000 clones in the sample, roughly 79% were seen once. Sequencing was performed on peripheral blood. All receptors come from a human donor in a cohort sampled during active COVID-19.

CDR3 region: CASSEDSKNSNQPQHF. CDR3 sequence (DNA): TGTGCCAGCAGTGAAGACAGTAAAAATAGCAATCAGCCCCAGCATTTT. The chain couples TRBV2 to TRBJ1-5, with D uncertain. This CDR3 comprises 16 residues. The germline gives CDR1 SNHLY, CDR2 FYNNEI. Trimming took 1 base from V and 0 from J, leaving 10 bases between them.

J is TRBJ1-4 and V is TRBV5-1, with a possible D match to TRBD1 (6 bases). This CDR3 has 14 residues. The germline gives CDR1 SGHRS, CDR2 YFSETQ. V lost 4 bases and J lost 7, with 14 bases in between. Written as DNA, the CDR3 is TGCGCCAGCAGCGTACAGGGTGGATTTGAAAAACTGTTTTTT. The encoded protein is CASSVQGGFEKLFF.

The chain combines TRBV6-5 with TRBJ1-5; D is ambiguous. The CDR3 is 15 residues long. Trimming took 0 bases from V and 4 from J, leaving 10 bases between them. In germline, CDR1 is MNHEY, CDR2 SVGAGI. In nucleotides, the CDR3 is TGTGCCAGCAGTTACTCGATAGGAGGGAATCAGCCCCAGCATTTT. This translates into CASSYSIGGNQPQHF.

This clone was seen a few times. V is TRBV3-1 (or the pseudogene TRBV3-2) and J is TRBJ1-1; unclear D gene. Germline V lookup: CDR1 LGHDT, CDR2 YNNKEL (reference sequence). The CDR3 is 14 residues long. Trimming removed 1 base at V and 5 bases at J, with 11 bases between. The chain's CDR3 is CASSQVLEGTEAFF. CDR3 sequence (DNA): TGTGCCAGCAGCCAAGTCTTGGAGGGAACTGAAGCTTTCTTT.

This chain links TRBV5-4 with TRBJ1-3; 10 bases are a match to TRBD1. The germline CDR1 and CDR2 sequences are SGHNT and YYREEE (reference sequence). V was pared by 4 bases and J by 0 bases, with 10 bases of the junction left unmatched. The CDR3 spans 18 residues. The CDR3 is CASSTGQGSPGSGNTIYF. CDR3 nucleotides: TGTGCCAGCAGCACGGGACAGGGGTCCCCAGGCTCTGGAAACACCATATATTTT.

This rearrangement joins TRBV5-4 to TRBJ2-7; 7 bases match TRBD2. Germline CDR1 SGHNT, CDR2 YYREEE (reference sequence). The CDR3 length is 15 residues. V was clipped by 4 bases and J by 1 base; unmatched bases: 8. This CDR3 is CASSRELATSYEQYF. CDR3 in DNA: TGTGCCAGCAGCCGTGAACTAGCGACTTCCTACGAGCAGTACTTC.

The V gene is TRBV2, the J gene TRBJ1-6, with D unresolved. The V and J ends lost 8 bases and 9 bases respectively, with 14 bases between them. CDR3 length: 13 residues. The germline gives CDR1 SNHLY, CDR2 FYNNEI. The chain's CDR3 is CASGPGRRSPLHF. CDR3 in DNA: TGTGCCAGCGGGCCCGGAAGGCGTTCACCCCTCCACTTT.

The chain joins TRBV7-2 to TRBJ1-2; 9 bases match TRBD1. CDR1 and CDR2 (germline): SGHTA, FQGNSA. Trimming took 1 base from V and 3 from J; bases not matched to a gene: 3. The CDR3 is 15 residues long. The CDR3: CASSLVRDRDYGYTF. The CDR3 DNA is TGTGCCAGCAGCTTAGTAAGGGACAGGGACTATGGCTACACCTTC.

This clone was observed a few times. This rearrangement joins TRBV5-4 to TRBJ2-7; D is ambiguous. The V end lost 3 bases, the J end lost 5 bases, and 9 bases lay between the germline ends. The CDR3 has 12 amino acids. Germline values: CDR1 SGHNT, CDR2 YYREEE (reference sequence). Here the CDR3 reads CASSSGPNEQYF. CDR3 sequence (DNA): TGTGCCAGCAGCTCTGGGCCCAACGAGCAGTACTTC. Looking up the rest from reference TRBV5-4 and TRBJ2-7 gives the full variable domain: ETGVTQSPTHLIKTRGQQVTLRCSSQSGHNTVSWYQQALGQGPQFIFQYYREEENGRGNFPPRFSGLQFPNYSSELNVNALELDDSALYLCASSSGPNEQYFGPGTRLTVT.

This clone was counted only a few times. The chain uses TRBV7-9 and TRBJ2-7; D perhaps matches TRBD1 (5 bases). Germline V gives CDR1 SEHNR, CDR2 FQNEAQ (reference sequence). V was trimmed by 5 bases and J by 6 bases, leaving 14 bases between them. The CDR3 has 13 residues. The CDR3 DNA follows: TGTGCCAGCAGCCCCCCTGCAGGGATCGAGCAGTACTTC. Its protein product is CASSPPAGIEQYF.

V usage is TRBV19 and J usage is TRBJ1-2; D is undetermined. Trimming took off 2 bases at V and 7 bases at J, with 8 bases between the two ends. The germline V gene encodes CDR1 LNHDA and CDR2 SQIVND (reference sequence). The CDR3 totals 12 residues. CDR3 region: CASSISRGGYTF. The CDR3 bases are TGTGCCAGTAGTATAAGCCGAGGTGGCTACACCTTC.

V gene TRBV18 combines with J gene TRBJ2-7; 8 nucleotides line up with TRBD1. CDR1 is KGHSH, CDR2 LQKENI, per germline. CDR3 length: 15 amino acids. J lost 2 bases, V lost 4 bases, and 7 bases had no gene match. The CDR3 is CASSQTGTGPYEQYF. In DNA form, the CDR3 reads TGTGCCAGCTCACAAACCGGGACAGGACCCTACGAGCAGTACTTC.

J is TRBJ2-7 and V is TRBV5-1, with 8 bases identical to TRBD2. CDR1 is SGHRS, CDR2 YFSETQ, per germline. The CDR3 has 13 residues. With 4 bases clipped from V and 2 bases from J, the junction kept 2 bases outside the gene matches. Written as DNA, the CDR3 is TGCGCCAGCAGCCCGGGACTAGCCTACGAGCAGTACTTC. Translation gives CASSPGLAYEQYF.

This clone was found a few times. Relative to the germline gene, one junction end is altered; a read error may explain this. V gene TRBV3-1 (or the pseudogene TRBV3-2) combines with J gene TRBJ2-2; D is possibly TRBD2 (5 bases). The CDR3 has 13 amino acids. Germline V lookup: CDR1 LGHDT, CDR2 YNNKEL (reference sequence). The CDR3 is CASSQGGTGELFF. In DNA, the CDR3 is TGTGCCAGCAGTCAAGGAGGTACCGGGGAGCTGTTTTTT.